This is a list of T cell receptor beta chains from one sample in a study of identical twins. TCRdb processed the 5' RACE reads anew with MiXCR; each CDR3 protein has one entry. Of about 450,000 distinct CDR3 sequences detected, under 20% appear once; the ten largest clones hold 12%. Sequencing was performed on naive T cells sorted from blood. The receptor source for this set is a man aged 45-65 years in good health. Each CDR3 is given with its conserved first and last residue. A D gene is named only where the DNA matches it firmly. A clone size is listed for some rows: how often the clone was seen (once, few, many), or a class if it is expanded.

V: TRBV5-1
D: NA
size: NA
J: TRBJ1-4
CDR3: CASSALTGTNEKLFF
DNA: TGCGCCAGCAGCGCCTTGACAGGAACTAATGAAAAACTGTTTTTT

V: TRBV29-1
D: NA
size: many
J: TRBJ1-1
CDR3: CSVEKSGEAFF
DNA: TGCAGCGTCGAGAAATCCGGCGAAGCTTTCTTT

V: TRBV7-2
D: TRBD1
size: many
J: TRBJ2-2
CDR3: CASSLTGTAYTGELFF
DNA: TGTGCCAGCAGCTTAACTGGGACAGCCTACACCGGGGAGCTGTTTTTT

V: TRBV4-2
D: NA
size: many
J: TRBJ2-1
CDR3: CASSQEGRGNEQFF
DNA: TGTGCCAGCAGCCAAGAAGGCAGGGGCAATGAGCAGTTCTTC

V: TRBV15
D: NA
size: many
J: TRBJ2-2
CDR3: CATSRDPGLKEGGELFF
DNA: TGTGCCACCAGCAGAGATCCGGGCCTCAAGGAAGGCGGGGAGCTGTTTTTT

V: TRBV5-1
D: NA
size: many
J: TRBJ1-1
CDR3: CASSAVRGALSNTEAFF
DNA: TGCGCCAGCAGCGCGGTTCGTGGGGCATTAAGTAACACTGAAGCTTTCTTT

V: TRBV6-5
D: NA
size: many
J: TRBJ2-2
CDR3: CASRTVSGELFF
DNA: TGTGCCTCCCGGACAGTGTCCGGGGAGCTGTTTTTT

V: TRBV10-3
D: NA
size: few
J: TRBJ1-2
CDR3: CASRRADTRNYGYTF
DNA: TGTGCCTCCCGCCGGGCGGACACGCGAAACTATGGCTACACCTTC

V: TRBV7-8
D: TRBD2
size: NA
J: TRBJ2-3
CDR3: CASSSRLAEKGTDTQYF
DNA: TGTGCCAGCAGCTCCCGACTAGCGGAGAAGGGCACAGATACGCAGTATTTT

V: TRBV6-2/TRBV6-3
D: TRBD1
size: many
J: TRBJ1-2
CDR3: CATRTGTYGYTF
DNA: TGTGCCACCCGGACAGGAACCTATGGCTACACCTTC

V: TRBV20-1
D: NA
size: NA
J: TRBJ2-2
CDR3: CSARPPTDPGELFF
DNA: TGCAGTGCTAGACCGCCAACCGACCCCGGGGAGCTGTTTTTT

V: TRBV6-5
D: NA
size: NA
J: TRBJ2-1
CDR3: CASSYASDYPGQFF
DNA: TGTGCCAGCAGTTACGCCTCGGACTACCCTGGGCAGTTCTTC

V: TRBV20-1
D: NA
size: few
J: TRBJ1-1
CDR3: CSARDFSNADFLAFF
DNA: TGCAGTGCTAGAGATTTTTCCAACGCGGATTTTCTAGCTTTCTTT

V: TRBV7-7
D: NA
size: NA
J: TRBJ2-7
CDR3: CASSLAEGLYEQYF
DNA: TGTGCCAGCAGCTTAGCCGAGGGTTTGTACGAGCAGTACTTC

V: TRBV7-2
D: TRBD1
size: NA
J: TRBJ1-2
CDR3: CASSSGGTGYGYTF
DNA: TGTGCCAGCAGCTCAGGGGGCACAGGGTATGGCTACACCTTC

V: TRBV5-6
D: TRBD2
size: many
J: TRBJ2-1
CDR3: CASSLEGLAGGGNEQFF
DNA: TGTGCCAGCAGCTTGGAGGGACTAGCGGGAGGAGGCAATGAGCAGTTCTTC

V: TRBV29-1
D: NA
size: few
J: TRBJ1-1
CDR3: CSVEAWLGSEAFF
DNA: TGCAGCGTTGAGGCATGGTTGGGCTCTGAAGCTTTCTTT

V: TRBV10-3
D: NA
size: NA
J: TRBJ2-4
CDR3: CAISEGYIKNIQYF
DNA: TGTGCCATCAGTGAAGGCTACATCAAAAACATTCAGTACTTC

V: TRBV4-3
D: NA
size: few
J: TRBJ2-5
CDR3: CASSQDPAGTQETQYF
DNA: TGCGCCAGCAGCCAAGATCCTGCGGGGACCCAAGAGACCCAGTACTTC

V: TRBV21-1
D: NA
size: NA
J: TRBJ2-4
CDR3: CASSKETSGIAKNIQYF
DNA: TGTGCCAGCAGCAAAGAGACTAGCGGGATAGCCAAAAACATTCAGTACTTC

V: TRBV7-2
D: TRBD2
size: few
J: TRBJ2-1
CDR3: CASSWLAGAGNEQFF
DNA: TGTGCCAGCAGCTGGCTAGCGGGAGCGGGCAATGAGCAGTTCTTC

V: TRBV7-9
D: NA
size: NA
J: TRBJ2-2
CDR3: CASSLATGSKTGELFF
DNA: TGTGCCAGCAGCTTAGCAACCGGGAGCAAGACCGGGGAGCTGTTTTTT

V: TRBV20-1
D: TRBD1
size: many
J: TRBJ2-7
CDR3: CSARDKKGDRVDYEQYF
DNA: TGCAGTGCTAGAGATAAAAAGGGGGACAGGGTCGACTACGAGCAGTACTTC

V: TRBV4-2
D: TRBD2
size: many
J: TRBJ2-1
CDR3: CASSHIFGEGSYNEQFF
DNA: TGTGCCAGCAGCCATATATTCGGGGAGGGATCCTACAATGAGCAGTTCTTC

V: TRBV15
D: NA
size: NA
J: TRBJ1-1
CDR3: CATSRYAGGTEAFF
DNA: TGTGCCACCAGCAGATACGCCGGGGGGACTGAAGCTTTCTTT

V: TRBV20-1
D: TRBD2
size: NA
J: TRBJ2-1
CDR3: CSGPGLAVNNEQFF
DNA: TGCAGTGGCCCGGGACTAGCGGTAAACAATGAGCAGTTCTTC